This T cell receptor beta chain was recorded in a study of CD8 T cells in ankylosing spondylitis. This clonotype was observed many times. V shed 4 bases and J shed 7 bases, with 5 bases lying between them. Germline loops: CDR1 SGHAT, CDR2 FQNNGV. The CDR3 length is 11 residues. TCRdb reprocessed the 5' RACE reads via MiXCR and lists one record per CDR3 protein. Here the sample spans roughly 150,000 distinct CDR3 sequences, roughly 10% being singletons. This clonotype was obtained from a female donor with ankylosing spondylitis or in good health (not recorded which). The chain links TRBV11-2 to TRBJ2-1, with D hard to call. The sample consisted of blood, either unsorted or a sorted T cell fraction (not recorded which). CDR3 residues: CASSSLNEQFF. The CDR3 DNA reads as TGTGCCAGCAGCTCCTTAAATGAGCAGTTCTTC. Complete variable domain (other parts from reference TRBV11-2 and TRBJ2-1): EAGVAQSPRYKIIEKRQSVAFWCNPISGHATLYWYQQILGQGPKLLIQFQNNGVVDDSQLPKDRFSAERLKGVDSTLKIQPAKLEDSAVYLCASSSLNEQFFGPGTRLTVL.